Here is one TCR beta chain with its context. Antigen unknown. Via MiXCR, TCRdb re-called the 5' RACE reads, giving one row per CDR3 protein. The sample gives about 140,000 distinct CDR3 sequences, 11% to 15% of which show up once; around 30% is in the top ten. These data belong to a study of T-cell memory formation after mild COVID-19. Study results and caveats: There was no confirmation that second-wave clones peaking on day 37 were SARS-CoV-2 specific. Memory cells collected pre-infection included some clones that later responded, suggesting cross-reactive memory joined.

This CDR3 contains 15 residues. Germline assignment: CDR1 SGDLS and CDR2 YYNGEE. Trimming took 0 bases from V and 5 from J; bases not matched to a gene: 7. The source material was PBMCs or a T cell subset sorted from them (not recorded which). This TCR came from an adult woman who had mild COVID-19 (a few samples of this study predate the infection). Cell type and time point are not known. V is TRBV9 and J is TRBJ1-2, with 7 bases that match TRBD1. The CDR3 sequence is CASSVGDSIWYGYTF. The CDR3 DNA is TGTGCCAGCAGCGTAGGGGACAGTATCTGGTATGGCTACACCTTC.